A selection of T cell receptor beta chains follows, all from one sample in a study of blood T cell repertoires in COVID-19. Produced via immunoSEQ multiplex PCR; TCRdb's table is partial and in-frame only. The data hold around 230,000 clones, with 86% observed a single time. Sequencing was performed on PBMCs or T cells enriched from blood (not recorded which). The source is a woman between 35 and 50 years old with acute COVID-19. Each CDR3 is given with its conserved first and last residue. D genes are given only for firm matches. Clone size, where shown, is once, few, many, or a class for clones that have expanded.

j_call d_call clone_size v_call cdr3_length cdr3_aa cdr3_nt
TRBJ1-6 - - TRBV5-1 14 CASSFDSADSPLHF TGCGCCAGCAGCTTCGACAGTGCAGATTCACCCCTCCACTTT
TRBJ2-2 - - TRBV7-7 14 CASSPGHNTGELFF TGTGCCAGCAGCCCGGGACACAACACCGGGGAGCTGTTTTTT
TRBJ1-1 - - TRBV30 16 CAWSELPANPYTEAFF TGTGCCTGGAGCGAACTCCCCGCTAACCCGTACACTGAAGCTTTCTTT
TRBJ1-2 - - TRBV25-1 15 CASRGGPKHNYGYTF TGTGCCAGCAGGGGGGGTCCGAAGCACAACTATGGCTACACCTTC
TRBJ1-3 - - TRBV11-2 15 CASSLGVGPGNTIYF TGTGCCAGCAGCTTAGGGGTTGGGCCTGGAAACACCATATATTTT
TRBJ1-1 - - TRBV12-3/TRBV12-4 12 CASRRGYTEAFF TGTGCCAGCAGACGGGGTTACACTGAAGCTTTCTTT
TRBJ2-7 TRBD1 few TRBV3-1/TRBV3-2 15 CASSPGTGDSYEQYF TGTGCCAGCAGCCCTGGGACAGGGGATTCCTACGAGCAGTACTTC
TRBJ1-2 TRBD1 - TRBV6-5 14 CASRRTGSGHGYTF TGTGCCAGCAGGAGGACAGGTAGCGGTCATGGCTACACCTTC
TRBJ1-1 - - TRBV7-2 15 CASSLDPGRFTEAFF TGTGCCAGCAGCTTAGATCCAGGGAGGTTCACTGAAGCTTTCTTT
TRBJ2-3 - - TRBV5-1 13 CASSARESDTQYF TGCGCCAGCAGCGCGAGGGAGTCAGATACGCAGTATTTT
TRBJ2-5 TRBD1 - TRBV9 15 CASSPWDREGETQYF TGTGCCAGCAGCCCCTGGGACAGGGAAGGGGAGACCCAGTACTTC
TRBJ1-1 TRBD1 - TRBV27 14 CASTQGGLNTEAFF TGTGCCAGCACCCAGGGGGGTCTGAACACTGAAGCTTTCTTT
TRBJ1-1 - few TRBV19 14 CASSMGARGTEAFF TGTGCCAGTAGTATGGGGGCAAGAGGCACTGAAGCTTTCTTT
TRBJ1-1 TRBD1 many TRBV5-1 15 CASSKTTGVMAEAFF TGCGCCAGCAGCAAAACGACAGGGGTTATGGCTGAAGCTTTCTTT
TRBJ1-5 - - TRBV4-1 15 CASSQGLGENQPQHF TGCGCCAGCAGCCAAGGTTTAGGGGAAAATCAGCCCCAGCATTTT
TRBJ2-5 - - TRBV5-1 12 CASHLTEETQYF TGCGCCAGCCACCTGACAGAAGAGACCCAGTACTTC
TRBJ2-3 TRBD2 - TRBV4-2 17 CASSPRTSGGRTDTQYF TGTGCCAGCAGCCCCCGGACTAGCGGGGGCAGGACAGATACGCAGTATTTT
TRBJ2-3 - - TRBV5-6 13 CASSFTGTDTQYF TGTGCCAGCAGCTTTACAGGGACAGATACGCAGTATTTT
TRBJ2-2 - - TRBV5-4 14 CASSPRRDTGELFF TGTGCCAGCAGCCCGCGCAGGGACACCGGGGAGCTGTTTTTT
TRBJ1-5 - few TRBV7-9 16 CASSSPVEGLDQPQHF TGTGCCAGCAGCTCCCCGGTGGAGGGCCTGGATCAGCCCCAGCATTTT
TRBJ1-1 - - TRBV5-1 15 CASSGGNGWGTEAFF TGCGCCAGCAGCGGGGGGAACGGCTGGGGCACTGAAGCTTTCTTT
TRBJ1-1 - - TRBV6-4 15 CASSDSGRGNTEAFF TGTGCCAGCAGTGACTCGGGGCGGGGGAACACTGAAGCTTTCTTT
TRBJ2-3 TRBD2 - TRBV9 14 CASSVGLAGDTQYF TGTGCCAGCAGCGTAGGACTAGCGGGAGATACGCAGTATTTT
TRBJ1-1 - - TRBV5-1 15 CASSSIPGQDTEAFF TGCGCCAGCAGCTCAATCCCCGGACAAGACACTGAAGCTTTCTTT
TRBJ1-1 - - TRBV7-3 15 CASSPSRGRNTEAFF TGTGCCAGCAGCCCCTCCCGGGGGAGGAACACTGAAGCTTTCTTT
TRBJ2-7 TRBD1 - TRBV6-5 15 CASSYRRDRGTEQYF TGTGCCAGCAGTTACCGCCGGGACAGGGGTACCGAGCAGTACTTC
TRBJ2-7 - - TRBV11-1 15 CASSPPGDKRLEQYF TGTGCCAGCAGCCCCCCAGGAGACAAAAGACTAGAGCAGTACTTC
TRBJ1-2 - - TRBV29-1 13 CSVLDRDHYGYTF TGCAGCGTCCTGGACAGAGACCACTATGGCTACACCTTC
TRBJ1-1 TRBD1 - TRBV25-1 16 CASSELGQGAGTEAFF TGTGCCAGCAGTGAATTGGGTCAGGGGGCAGGAACTGAAGCTTTCTTT
TRBJ2-2 TRBD2 - TRBV3-1/TRBV3-2 17 CASSLVNLAGGTGELFF TGTGCCAGCAGCCTAGTAAACCTAGCGGGGGGAACCGGGGAGCTGTTTTTT
TRBJ1-5 TRBD1 - TRBV18 17 CASSPFPGTEVNQPQHF TGTGCCAGCTCACCCTTCCCCGGGACAGAAGTTAATCAGCCCCAGCATTTT
TRBJ2-4 TRBD2 - TRBV7-3 14 CASSLLAGVNIQYF TGTGCCAGCAGCTTACTAGCGGGGGTAAACATTCAGTACTTC
TRBJ1-1 - - TRBV12-5 14 CASGPGSVTSEAFF TGTGCTAGTGGTCCCGGGTCCGTCACGTCTGAAGCTTTCTTT
TRBJ1-1 TRBD1 - TRBV9 13 CASSATGGAEAFF TGTGCCAGCAGCGCTACAGGGGGCGCTGAAGCTTTCTTT
TRBJ1-1 - - TRBV7-9 13 CASRELQNTEAFF TGTGCCAGCAGGGAGCTGCAGAACACTGAAGCTTTCTTT
TRBJ1-2 - - TRBV5-1 15 CASSLGGGSGYGYTF TGCGCCAGCAGCTTGGGGGGAGGTTCCGGCTATGGCTACACCTTC
TRBJ1-3 TRBD1 - TRBV7-3 13 CASSPGTGNTIYF TGTGCCAGCAGTCCCGGGACAGGGAACACCATATATTTT
TRBJ2-5 - - TRBV29-1 14 CSLGIGNSGETQYF TGCAGCCTTGGAATAGGTAACAGCGGGGAGACCCAGTACTTC
TRBJ1-6 TRBD1 - TRBV13 16 CASSLNRDRDNSPLHF TGTGCCAGCAGTTTGAACCGGGACAGGGATAATTCACCCCTCCACTTT
TRBJ1-1 - - TRBV10-3 14 CAISQEGGYTEAFF TGTGCCATCAGTCAGGAGGGAGGGTACACTGAAGCTTTCTTT
TRBJ1-3 - - TRBV15 16 CATSRDLAGGGNTIYF TGTGCCACCAGCAGAGATCTAGCGGGAGGTGGAAACACCATATATTTT
TRBJ1-1 TRBD1 few TRBV5-8 12 CASSLGTGMGFF TGTGCCAGCAGCTTGGGGACAGGGATGGGTTTCTTT
TRBJ1-1 - - TRBV15 13 CATSRPRSGEAFF TGTGCCACCAGCAGACCCAGGTCAGGGGAAGCTTTCTTT
TRBJ1-3 - - TRBV10-3 12 CAIRSSGNTIYF TGTGCCATCCGCAGCTCTGGAAACACCATATATTTT
TRBJ2-5 - - TRBV25-1 12 CASNRGQETQYF TGTGCCAGCAATCGGGGTCAAGAGACCCAGTACTTC
TRBJ1-6 TRBD1 once TRBV25-1 15 CASSELEGANSPLHF TGTGCCAGCAGTGAACTGGAGGGGGCTAATTCACCCCTCCACTTT
TRBJ1-2 TRBD1 - TRBV12-3/TRBV12-4 13 CASRAQGAYGYTF TGTGCCAGCAGAGCACAGGGGGCCTATGGCTACACCTTC
TRBJ1-2 TRBD1 - TRBV7-3 15 CASSYTGTGDNGYTF TGTGCCAGCAGCTATACCGGGACAGGCGACAATGGCTACACCTTC
TRBJ1-1 - few TRBV7-3 13 CASSSPGNTEAFF TGTGCCAGCAGCTCTCCAGGGAACACTGAAGCTTTCTTT